This TCR beta chain was profiled in a study of shared clonotypes between healthy human individuals. The CDR3 sequence is 13 residues long. With V trimmed by 7 bases and J by 1 base, 2 bases remained unmatched. Germline CDR1 is SNHLY and CDR2 is FYNNEI. This table comes from immunoSEQ multiplex PCR, and its TCRdb copy is limited to in-frame clones, with some not included. The sample yields about 2.3 million clones, over 90% seen once. This clone was seen only once. The clonotype comes from a man aged 18-30 years in good health. Some clones in this sample may be carry-over from other donors' samples. The sequenced sample was naive CD4+ T cells from PBMCs. Subset of the sample: CD45RA+ positively selected. The chain links TRBV2 to TRBJ2-7; 9 nucleotides line up with TRBD2. The chain's CDR3 is CASTSGASYEQYF. The CDR3 coding sequence is TGTGCCAGCACTAGCGGGGCGTCCTACGAGCAGTACTTC. The full variable domain, with the rest looked up from reference TRBV2 and TRBJ2-7, is EPEVTQTPSHQVTQMGQEVILRCVPISNHLYFYWYRQILGQKVEFLVSFYNNEISEKSEIFDDQFSVERPDGSNFTLKIRSTKLEDSAMYFCASTSGASYEQYFGPGTRLTVT.